This T cell receptor beta chain was obtained from a study of blood T cell repertoires in COVID-19. Assay: immunoSEQ multiplex PCR; the TCRdb copy retains only in-frame clones and omits some. Of almost 100,000 clones in the sample, roughly nine tenths were seen once. Germline values: CDR1 LNHNV, CDR2 YYDKDF (reference sequence). Trimming pared 8 bases from V and 2 bases from J, leaving 16 bases between. This CDR3 comprises 14 residues. This clonotype was obtained from a man in his fifties with acute or convalescent COVID-19. The V gene is TRBV15, the J gene TRBJ2-7; no definite D call. Sequenced material: peripheral blood. Here the CDR3 DNA reads TGTGCCACCGCCCCGACTGGGTTCCCCTACGAGCAGTACTTC. It specifies CATAPTGFPYEQYF.